These 5 T cell receptor beta chains were sequenced from one sample in a study of neurological immune-mediated disorders. TCRdb re-analysed the 5' RACE reads in MiXCR, keeping a single row per CDR3 protein. The sample shows some 27,000 distinct CDR3 sequences, under 25% of them seen only once. The source material was CD4+ T cells from blood. The receptors were gathered from a man aged 45-65 years with HTLV-1-associated myelopathy (HAM/TSP).

The chain has TRBV13 and TRBJ1-4, with 7 nucleotides matching TRBD1. V gave up 2 bases and J gave up 6 bases; unmatched junction bases: 6. CDR1 is PRHDT, CDR2 FYEKMQ, per germline (reference sequence). CDR3 length equals 15 residues. CDR3 in DNA: TGTGCCAGCAGCTTAACCCGGGACAGATATGAAAAACTGTTTTTT. It specifies CASSLTRDRYEKLFF.

This clonotype showed up many times. As DNA, the CDR3 is TGTGCCAGCAGCTTGTATGAAAACAGGTATACGCAGTATTTT. Protein sequence: CASSLYENRYTQYF. The chain recombines TRBV5-6 with TRBJ2-3; D is possibly TRBD1 (5 bases). Looked up from germline, CDR1 is SGHDT and CDR2 is YYEEEE. The V and J ends lost 1 base and 7 bases respectively, with 13 bases between them. The length of the CDR3 is 14 residues. The variable domain in full, completed from reference TRBV5-6 and TRBJ2-3, reads DAGVTQSPTHLIKTRGQQVTLRCSPKSGHDTVSWYQQALGQGPQFIFQYYEEEERQRGNFPDRFSGHQFPNYSSELNVNALLLGDSALYLCASSLYENRYTQYFGPGTRLTVL.

This clonotype was picked up many times. The V gene is TRBV12-3 or TRBV12-4, the J gene TRBJ2-7, with 7 bases matching TRBD1. J lost 3 bases, V lost 6 bases, and 8 bases had no gene match. The CDR3 extends over 14 amino acids. The CDR3 DNA is TGTGCCAGCAGCCCCTGGGACAGAAACTACGAGCAGTACTTC. This translates into CASSPWDRNYEQYF.

There are many counts of this clonotype. V is TRBV10-3 and J is TRBJ2-2; TRBD2 aligns across 8 bases. V was clipped by 11 bases and J by 2 bases; unmatched bases: 16. From germline, CDR1 is ENHRY and CDR2 SYGVKD. This CDR3 region has 17 residues. The CDR3 region is CAAAPGGSGSNTGELFF. Written as DNA, the CDR3 is TGTGCCGCTGCCCCGGGGGGGAGTGGCTCAAACACCGGGGAGCTGTTTTTT.

To note about this clonotype: A read error may account for a junction end that differs from germline. This chain joins TRBV5-5 and TRBJ2-1; D remains ambiguous. CDR1 SGHKS and CDR2 YYEKEE come from the germline V gene (reference sequence). The CDR3 loop spans 13 amino acids. The CDR3 sequence: CASSLGSYNEHFF. CDR3 bases: TGTGCCAGCAGCTTGGGATCCTACAATGAGCACTTCTTC.